This T cell receptor beta chain was identified during a study of cytomegalovirus exposure and HLA in healthy donors. General study results and limits: A prior analysis recorded that most TCR beta V segments were productive about 90% or about 30% of the time. Apart from CMV serostatus, no immune exposure information was available. Most CMV-associated TCR beta chains appeared HLA-restricted in a later analysis. Common viral pathogens were later found to be apparently linked to several of the most significant clusters.

The V segment lost 3 bases and the J segment 4 bases; nucleotides outside the gene matches: 8. CDR3 length equals 16 residues. Germline assignment: CDR1 LNHDA and CDR2 SQIVND (reference sequence). As regards this clone: The antigen is undetermined.

60 Vbeta and 13 Jbeta primers were used in PCR. The repertoire was sequenced with immunoSEQ multiplex PCR; TCRdb's copy has only in-frame clones and lacks some. The table lists about 140,000 clones, roughly 79% of them singletons. This clonotype was obtained from a man aged 30 to 39 in good health and CMV-seropositive. The material sequenced was PBMCs. The chain is built from TRBV19 and TRBJ2-5; 10 bases align to TRBD2. The DNA for the CDR3 is TGTGCCAGTAGTATTTCACTAGCGGGAATGGGAGAGACCCAGTACTTC. It translates to CASSISLAGMGETQYF.